This T cell receptor beta chain was captured in a study of T-cell reconstitution after alpha-beta-depleted transplantation in children. V lost 2 bases to trimming and J lost 0 bases, with 7 bases between them. Germline V gene lookup returns CDR1 MNHEY and CDR2 SVGAGI. CDR3 size: 14 residues. Study results and limitations: T cells produced anew were the main source of T-cell counts and diversity one year after transplant. Several patients had high TCRbeta diversity at day 60; it came from surviving recipient T cells and thymic progenitors. Roughly two months post-transplant, alpha-beta T cells reportedly originated from several hundred graft clones that had expanded.

The TCRbeta library was prepared with unique molecular identifiers. Via MiXCR, TCRdb re-called the PCR reads, giving one row per CDR3 protein. The sample has about 300,000 distinct CDR3 sequences; about 9.4% are singletons. This clonotype was recorded at least ten times. The antigen is unknown. This receptor was taken from a boy less than two years old with acute myeloid leukemia, due to receive a stem cell transplant. This sequence joins TRBV6-5 and TRBJ1-1; D gene ambiguous. The sequences come from PBMCs, collected before TCRalphabeta/CD19-depleted stem cell transplant. The chain's CDR3 is CASSYERLNTEAFF. The CDR3 region has the DNA TGTGCCAGCAGTTACGAACGATTGAACACTGAAGCTTTCTTT.